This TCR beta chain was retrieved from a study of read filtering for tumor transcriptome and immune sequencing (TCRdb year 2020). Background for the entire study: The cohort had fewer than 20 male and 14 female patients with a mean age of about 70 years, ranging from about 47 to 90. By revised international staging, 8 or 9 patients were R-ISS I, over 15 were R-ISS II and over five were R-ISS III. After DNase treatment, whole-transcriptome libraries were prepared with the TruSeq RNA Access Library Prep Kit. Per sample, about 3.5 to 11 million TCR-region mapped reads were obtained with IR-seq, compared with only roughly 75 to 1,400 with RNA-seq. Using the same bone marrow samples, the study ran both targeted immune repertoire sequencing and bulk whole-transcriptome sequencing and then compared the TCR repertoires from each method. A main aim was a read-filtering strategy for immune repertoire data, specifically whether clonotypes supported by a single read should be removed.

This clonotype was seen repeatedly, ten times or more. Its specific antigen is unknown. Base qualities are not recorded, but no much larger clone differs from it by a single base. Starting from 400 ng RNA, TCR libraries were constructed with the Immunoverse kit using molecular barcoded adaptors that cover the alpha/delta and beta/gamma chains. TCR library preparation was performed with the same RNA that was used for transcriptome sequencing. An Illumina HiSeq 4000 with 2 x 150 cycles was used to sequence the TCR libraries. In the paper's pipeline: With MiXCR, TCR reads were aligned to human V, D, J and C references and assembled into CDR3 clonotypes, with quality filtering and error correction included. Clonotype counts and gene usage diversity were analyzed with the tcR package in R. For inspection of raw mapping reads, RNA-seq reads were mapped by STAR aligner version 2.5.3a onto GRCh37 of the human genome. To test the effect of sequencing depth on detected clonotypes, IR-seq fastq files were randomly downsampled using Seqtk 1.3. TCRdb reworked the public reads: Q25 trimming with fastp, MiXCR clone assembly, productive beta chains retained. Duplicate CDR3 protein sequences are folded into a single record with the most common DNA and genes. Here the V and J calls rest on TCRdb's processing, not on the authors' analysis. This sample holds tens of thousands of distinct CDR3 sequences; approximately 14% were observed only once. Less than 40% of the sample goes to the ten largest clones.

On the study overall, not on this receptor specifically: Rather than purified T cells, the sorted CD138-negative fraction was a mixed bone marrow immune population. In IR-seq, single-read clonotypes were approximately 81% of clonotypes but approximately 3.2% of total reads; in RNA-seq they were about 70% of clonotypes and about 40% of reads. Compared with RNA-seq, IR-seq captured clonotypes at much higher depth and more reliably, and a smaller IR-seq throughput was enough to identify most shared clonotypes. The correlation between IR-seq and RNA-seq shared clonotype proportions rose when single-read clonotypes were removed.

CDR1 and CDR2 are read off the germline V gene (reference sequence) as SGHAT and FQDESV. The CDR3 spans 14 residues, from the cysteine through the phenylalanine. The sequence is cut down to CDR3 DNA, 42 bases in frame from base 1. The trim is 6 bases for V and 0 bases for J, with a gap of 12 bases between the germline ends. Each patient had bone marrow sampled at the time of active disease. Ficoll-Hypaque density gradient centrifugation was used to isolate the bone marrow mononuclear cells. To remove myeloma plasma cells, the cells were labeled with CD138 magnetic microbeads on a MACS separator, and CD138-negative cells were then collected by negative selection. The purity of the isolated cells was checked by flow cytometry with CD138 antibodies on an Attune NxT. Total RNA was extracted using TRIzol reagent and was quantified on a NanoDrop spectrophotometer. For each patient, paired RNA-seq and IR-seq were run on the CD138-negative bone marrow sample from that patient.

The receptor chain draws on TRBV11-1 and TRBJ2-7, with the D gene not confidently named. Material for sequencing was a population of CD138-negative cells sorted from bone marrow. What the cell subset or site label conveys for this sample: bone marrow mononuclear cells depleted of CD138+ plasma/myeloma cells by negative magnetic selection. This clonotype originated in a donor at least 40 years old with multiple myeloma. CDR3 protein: CASSPVQSSYEQYF. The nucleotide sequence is TGTGCCAGCAGTCCCGTTCAGAGCTCCTACGAGCAGTACTTC.